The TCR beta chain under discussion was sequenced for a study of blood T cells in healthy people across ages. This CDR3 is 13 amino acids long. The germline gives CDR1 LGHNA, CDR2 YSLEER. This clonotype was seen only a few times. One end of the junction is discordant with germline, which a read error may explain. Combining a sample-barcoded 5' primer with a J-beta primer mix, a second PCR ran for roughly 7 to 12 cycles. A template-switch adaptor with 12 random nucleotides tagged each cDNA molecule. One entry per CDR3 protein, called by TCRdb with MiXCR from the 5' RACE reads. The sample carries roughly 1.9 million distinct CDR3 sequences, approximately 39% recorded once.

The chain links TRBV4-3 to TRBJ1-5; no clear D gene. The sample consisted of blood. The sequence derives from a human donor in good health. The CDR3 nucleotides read TGTGCCAGCAGCCAAGATCTAAGGCAGCCCCAGCATTTT. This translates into CASSQDLRQPQHF.